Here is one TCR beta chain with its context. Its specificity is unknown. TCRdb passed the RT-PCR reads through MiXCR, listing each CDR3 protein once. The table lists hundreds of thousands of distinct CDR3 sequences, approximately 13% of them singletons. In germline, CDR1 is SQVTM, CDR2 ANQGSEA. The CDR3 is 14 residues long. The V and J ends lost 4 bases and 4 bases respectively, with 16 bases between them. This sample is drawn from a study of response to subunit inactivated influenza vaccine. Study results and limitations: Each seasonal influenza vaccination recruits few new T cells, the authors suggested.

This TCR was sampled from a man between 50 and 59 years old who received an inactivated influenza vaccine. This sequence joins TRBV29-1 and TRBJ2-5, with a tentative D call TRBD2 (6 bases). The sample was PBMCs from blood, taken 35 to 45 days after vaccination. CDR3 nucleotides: TGCAGCGTTGTTGCGATGCGGAGGGCAGAGACCCAGTACTTC. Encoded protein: CSVVAMRRAETQYF.